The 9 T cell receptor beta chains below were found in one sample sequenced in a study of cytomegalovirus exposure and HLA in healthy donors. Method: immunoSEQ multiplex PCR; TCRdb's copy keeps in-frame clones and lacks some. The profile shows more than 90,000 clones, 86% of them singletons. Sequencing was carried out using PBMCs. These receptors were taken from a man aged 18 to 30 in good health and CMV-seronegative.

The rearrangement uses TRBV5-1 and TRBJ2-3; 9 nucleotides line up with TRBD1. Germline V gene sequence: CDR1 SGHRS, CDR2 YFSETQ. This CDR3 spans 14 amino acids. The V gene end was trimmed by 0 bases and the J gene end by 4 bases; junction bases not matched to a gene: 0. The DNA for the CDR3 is TGCGCCAGCAGCTTGGACAGGGGGCCAGATACGCAGTATTTT. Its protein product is CASSLDRGPDTQYF.

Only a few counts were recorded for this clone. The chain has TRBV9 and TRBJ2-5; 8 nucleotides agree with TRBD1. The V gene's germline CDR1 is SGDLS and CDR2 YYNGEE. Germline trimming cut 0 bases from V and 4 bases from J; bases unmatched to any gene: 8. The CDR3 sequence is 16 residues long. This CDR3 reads CASSVAPGGNGETQYF. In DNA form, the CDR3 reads TGTGCCAGCAGCGTAGCTCCAGGGGGCAATGGAGAGACCCAGTACTTC.

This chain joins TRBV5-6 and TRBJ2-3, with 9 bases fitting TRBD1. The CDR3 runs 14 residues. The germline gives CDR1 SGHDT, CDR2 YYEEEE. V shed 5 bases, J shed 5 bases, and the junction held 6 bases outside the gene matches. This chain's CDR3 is CASRRTGDKDTQYF. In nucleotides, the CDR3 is TGTGCCAGCAGGAGGACAGGGGATAAAGATACGCAGTATTTT.

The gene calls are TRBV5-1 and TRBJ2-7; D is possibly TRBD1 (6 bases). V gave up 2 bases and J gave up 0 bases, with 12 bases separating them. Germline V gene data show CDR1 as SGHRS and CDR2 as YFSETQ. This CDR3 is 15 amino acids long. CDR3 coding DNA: TGCGCCAGCAGCTTAGGACAGCGACTCTCCTACGAGCAGTACTTC. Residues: CASSLGQRLSYEQYF.

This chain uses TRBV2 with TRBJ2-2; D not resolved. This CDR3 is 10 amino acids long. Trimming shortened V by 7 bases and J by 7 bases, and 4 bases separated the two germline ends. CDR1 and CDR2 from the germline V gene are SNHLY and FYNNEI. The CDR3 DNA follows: TGTGCCAGCAACGGCGGGGAGCTGTTTTTT. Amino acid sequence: CASNGGELFF.

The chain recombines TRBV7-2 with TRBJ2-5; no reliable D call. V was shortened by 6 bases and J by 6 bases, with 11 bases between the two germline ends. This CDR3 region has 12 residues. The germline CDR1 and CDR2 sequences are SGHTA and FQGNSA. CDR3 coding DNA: TGTGCCAGCAGTCCGGTCGGTCAGACCCAGTACTTC. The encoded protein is CASSPVGQTQYF.

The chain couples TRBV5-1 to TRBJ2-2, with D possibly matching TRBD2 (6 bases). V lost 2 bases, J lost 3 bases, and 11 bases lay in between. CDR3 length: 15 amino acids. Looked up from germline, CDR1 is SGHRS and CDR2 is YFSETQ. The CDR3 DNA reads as TGCGCCAGCAGCTTTGGCGGGGCGGACACCGGGGAGCTGTTTTTT. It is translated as CASSFGGADTGELFF.

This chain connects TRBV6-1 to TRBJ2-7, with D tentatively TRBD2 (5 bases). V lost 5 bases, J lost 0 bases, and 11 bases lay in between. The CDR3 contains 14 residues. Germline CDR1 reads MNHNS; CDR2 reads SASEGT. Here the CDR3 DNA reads TGTGCCAGCAGTCTTCAGCGGCCCTCCTACGAGCAGTACTTC. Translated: CASSLQRPSYEQYF.

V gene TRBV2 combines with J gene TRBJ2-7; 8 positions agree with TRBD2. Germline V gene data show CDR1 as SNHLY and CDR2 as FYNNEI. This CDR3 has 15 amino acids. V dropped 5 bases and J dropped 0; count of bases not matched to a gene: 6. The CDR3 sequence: CASSSGTRSSYEQYF. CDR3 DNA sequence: TGTGCCAGCAGTTCCGGGACTAGAAGCTCCTACGAGCAGTACTTC.